The 24 T cell receptor beta chains below were found in one sample sequenced in a study of T-cell memory formation after mild COVID-19 (dated by TCRdb to about 2021). Library preparation employed 5' RACE. The instrument given in TCRdb is Illumina NovaSeq 6000. Through fastp at Q25 and MiXCR, TCRdb rebuilt clones from the public reads, retaining in-frame beta chains. Identical CDR3 proteins give one entry, which carries the most common genes and DNA. For this sample there are about 470,000 distinct CDR3 sequences; roughly 18% appear just once. The top ten hold about 12% of the sample. Sequences were obtained from PBMCs or a T cell subset sorted from them (not recorded which). The receptors stem from an adult woman who had mild COVID-19 (a few samples of this study predate the infection). The sample titles of this study are shuffled in the database, so cell type and time point are left out; the donor was told from shared clones.

This clonotype was seen a few times. J is TRBJ2-1 and V is TRBV7-3, with D possibly TRBD2 on 6 matching bases. Germline CDR1 SGHTA, CDR2 FQGTGA. The CDR3 contains 14 residues. Trimming stripped 5 bases from V and 7 bases from J, with 15 bases between. The CDR3 DNA reads TGTGCCAGCAGCGGGGGGACTCTAGATAATGAGCAGTTCTTC. It yields the protein CASSGGTLDNEQFF. The full variable domain, completed using reference TRBV7-3 and TRBJ2-1, is GAGVSQTPSNKVTEKGKYVELRCDPISGHTALYWYRQSLGQGPEFLIYFQGTGAADDSGLPNDRFFAVRPEGSVSTLKIQRTERGDSAVYLCASSGGTLDNEQFFGPGTRLTVL.

This clonotype was found a few times. The rearrangement uses TRBV10-3 and TRBJ2-7; 11 bases are shared with TRBD1. Germline lookup yields CDR1 ENHRY and CDR2 SYGVKD. V was clipped by 8 bases and J by 4 bases; unmatched bases: 1. The CDR3 is 12 amino acids. As DNA, the CDR3 is TGTGCCATCGGACAGGGGGCGTACGAGCAGTACTTC. Translated, it gives CAIGQGAYEQYF.

In its sample, this clonotype was seen a few times. The gene calls are TRBV7-9 and TRBJ2-5, with D uncertain. The CDR3 has 11 residues. V was shortened by 5 bases and J by 3 bases, with 4 bases between the two germline ends. In germline, CDR1 is SEHNR, CDR2 FQNEAQ (reference sequence). CDR3 nucleotide sequence: TGTGCCAGCAGCGCCGAAGAGACCCAGTACTTC. Encoded protein: CASSAEETQYF.

The chain uses TRBV19 and TRBJ2-1; TRBD2 aligns across 7 bases. The CDR3 spans 15 residues. The V gene end was trimmed by 10 bases and the J gene end by 8 bases; junction bases not matched to a gene: 17. Germline lookup yields CDR1 LNHDA and CDR2 SQIVND (reference sequence). CDR3 coding DNA: TGTGCCACACAGACTAGCTCGGGCTTTAGGGATGAGCAGTTCTTC. Translation: CATQTSSGFRDEQFF.

Worth noting for this clonotype: At one end the junction does not follow the germline gene, possibly because of a read error. The chain has TRBV20-1 and TRBJ1-2, with D possibly TRBD1 on 5 matching bases. Germline V gene sequence: CDR1 DFQATT, CDR2 SNEGSKA (reference sequence). The CDR3 extends over 9 amino acids. The CDR3 is CSAPGGQAF. The CDR3 region has the DNA TGCAGTGCCCCGGGCGGACAAGCCTTC.

This chain links TRBV27 with TRBJ1-1; possibly TRBD1 for D (6 bases). There are 15 residues in the CDR3. Looked up from germline, CDR1 is MNHEY and CDR2 is SMNVEV (reference sequence). Deletions cut 9 bases from V and 3 bases from J, with 20 bases between. The CDR3 loop reads CASTSGEGEYTEAFF. The CDR3 DNA reads TGTGCCAGTACCTCAGGGGAGGGGGAGTACACTGAAGCTTTCTTT.

This clonotype was detected a few times. The chain uses TRBV20-1 and TRBJ1-5; D uncertain. V dropped 3 bases and J dropped 7 bases, with 10 bases sitting between them. This CDR3 comprises 12 residues. CDR1 and CDR2 from the germline V gene are DFQATT and SNEGSKA (reference sequence). CDR3 nucleotide sequence: TGCAGTGCTAGCCCTAGTGGCCAGCCCCAGCATTTT. Protein: CSASPSGQPQHF.

V gene TRBV7-2 combines with J gene TRBJ2-2; 9 bases are shared with TRBD1. Looked up from germline, CDR1 is SGHTA and CDR2 is FQGNSA. CDR3 size: 16 residues. The ends lost 4 bases at V and 4 bases at J; junction bases unmatched: 7. In DNA, the CDR3 is TGTGCCAGCAGCTCGGTGACAGGGGGAAGCACCGGGGAGCTGTTTTTT. It translates to CASSSVTGGSTGELFF.

As to this clonotype: A much larger clone lies a single base off, so this may be a read error. The rearrangement joins TRBV12-3 or TRBV12-4 to TRBJ1-2; D not resolved. The CDR3 extends over 13 amino acids. The CDR3 here is CARSFSGGYGYTF. The CDR3 DNA is TGTGCCAGAAGTTTCTCAGGAGGGTACGGCTACACCTTC.

A few counts support this clonotype. This chain joins TRBV15 and TRBJ2-5; D uncertain. Germline values: CDR1 LNHNV, CDR2 YYDKDF (reference sequence). The CDR3 is made up of 17 amino acids. V was cut by 0 bases and J by 5 bases, with 19 bases left in between. CDR3: CATSRDPVGEFFETQYF. The CDR3 nucleotides read TGTGCCACCAGCAGAGATCCGGTTGGAGAATTTTTTGAGACCCAGTACTTC.

This clonotype turned up a few times. V and J are TRBV30 and TRBJ2-6, with D unclear. The germline V and J ends were trimmed by 2 bases and 0 bases, with 5 bases remaining between them. Looked up from germline, CDR1 is GTSNPN and CDR2 is SVGIG (reference sequence). The CDR3 covers 14 residues. The CDR3 spells CAWSRSSGANVLTF. In DNA form, the CDR3 reads TGTGCCTGGAGTAGGAGCTCTGGGGCCAACGTCCTGACTTTC. The whole variable domain, remainder taken from reference TRBV30 and TRBJ2-6, is SQTIHQWPATLVQPVGSPLSLECTVEGTSNPNLYWYRQAAGRGLQLLFYSVGIGQISSEVPQNLSASRPQDRQFILSSKKLLLSDSGFYLCAWSRSSGANVLTFGAGSRLTVL.

The rearrangement links TRBV5-6 to TRBJ2-1, with D perhaps matching TRBD2 (5 bases). The CDR3 runs 15 residues. Germline V CDR1 and CDR2: SGHDT, YYEEEE. Trimming pared 3 bases from V and 4 bases from J, leaving 14 bases between. The CDR3 DNA is TGTGCCAGCAGCTGGAGGAGACCGGGTTACAATGAGCAGTTCTTC. Protein: CASSWRRPGYNEQFF.

The rearrangement joins TRBV12-3 or TRBV12-4 to TRBJ2-1; 11 nucleotides align to TRBD2. CDR3 length equals 17 residues. Trimming took 3 bases from V and 3 from J; bases not matched to a gene: 7. The CDR3 loop reads CASSFVAGGGIYNEQFF. The DNA of the CDR3 is TGTGCCAGCAGTTTTGTAGCGGGAGGGGGTATCTACAATGAGCAGTTCTTC.

This clonotype was detected only a few times. This rearrangement joins TRBV24-1 to TRBJ2-5, with D perhaps TRBD1 (5 bases). This CDR3 region has 13 residues. V lost 4 bases and J lost 5, with 10 bases in between. CDR1 and CDR2 (germline): KGHDR, SFDVKD. In nucleotides, the CDR3 is TGTGCCACCAGTGACTCAAACAGGGAGACCCAGTACTTC. Its protein product is CATSDSNRETQYF.

The gene calls are TRBV11-2 and TRBJ1-1, with D unresolved. Germline V gene lookup returns CDR1 SGHAT and CDR2 FQNNGV. V lost 2 bases, J lost 0 bases, and 13 bases lay in between. This CDR3 spans 16 amino acids. CDR3 amino acids: CASSLPPSGVNTEAFF. DNA of the CDR3: TGTGCCAGCAGCTTACCTCCGTCTGGGGTGAACACTGAAGCTTTCTTT.

This clonotype was counted between two and nine times. The chain is built from TRBV3-1 and TRBJ2-7; maybe TRBD1 (5 bases). Trimming shortened V by 4 bases and J by 2 bases, and 18 bases separated the two germline ends. The length of the CDR3 is 16 residues. CDR1 is LGHDT and CDR2 is YNNKEL in the germline V gene (reference sequence). The CDR3 loop reads CASSPGGAPAPYEQYF. Written as DNA, the CDR3 is TGTGCCAGCAGCCCCGGTGGGGCACCAGCCCCCTACGAGCAGTACTTC.

The chain joins TRBV29-1 to TRBJ2-1; 12 bases are a match to TRBD1. Trimming took 7 bases from V and 6 from J; bases not matched to a gene: 7. CDR1 and CDR2 from the germline V gene are SQVTM and ANQGSEA. This CDR3 contains 14 residues. CDR3: CSARGQGAVNEQFF. The CDR3, as DNA: TGCAGCGCCCGGGGACAGGGGGCGGTCAATGAGCAGTTCTTC.

This clonotype was seen a handful of times. This rearrangement joins TRBV2 to TRBJ2-7; no clear D. CDR1 is SNHLY, CDR2 FYNNEI, per germline. The V gene lost 8 bases and the J gene lost 6 bases, with 20 bases spanning the gap. This CDR3 has 14 residues. CDR3 in amino acids: CASENRVTHSEQYF. In DNA form, the CDR3 reads TGTGCCAGCGAGAACCGGGTTACGCATAGCGAGCAGTACTTC.

There are many counts of this clonotype. V and J are TRBV6-6 and TRBJ2-3, with D unresolved. V was shortened by 4 bases and J by 0 bases, with 8 bases between the two germline ends. Germline assignment: CDR1 MNHNY and CDR2 SVGAGI (reference sequence). The CDR3 is 14 residues long. CDR3 in amino acids: CASSFGRSTDTQYF. For the CDR3, the DNA is TGTGCCAGCAGTTTCGGCAGAAGCACAGATACGCAGTATTTT.

The chain employs TRBV6-6 and TRBJ2-5; D uncertain. Trimming cost V 2 bases and J 2 bases, with 6 bases left between them. CDR1 and CDR2 (germline): MNHNY, SVGAGI (reference sequence). CDR3 length: 13 residues. CDR3 sequence (DNA): TGTGCCAGCAGTTACGGGTATCAAGAGACCCAGTACTTC. The encoded protein is CASSYGYQETQYF.

The chain couples TRBV29-1 to TRBJ2-3; D unclear. The V and J ends lost 7 bases and 2 bases respectively, with 13 bases between them. In germline, CDR1 is SQVTM, CDR2 ANQGSEA. CDR3 size: 13 residues. The CDR3 DNA sequence: TGCAGCGCTGGGGTCCGGTACACAGATACGCAGTATTTT. Translating it yields CSAGVRYTDTQYF.

This clonotype was seen at least ten times. The chain uses TRBV4-3 and TRBJ1-5; D unresolved. CDR1 is LGHNA, CDR2 YSLEER, per germline. Deletions cut 0 bases from V and 3 bases from J, with 9 bases between. This CDR3 has 15 residues. The CDR3 bases are TGCGCCAGCAGCCAAGACTGGGCAGACAATCAGCCCCAGCATTTT. The encoded protein is CASSQDWADNQPQHF.

This clonotype was seen ten or more times. This chain connects TRBV5-1 to TRBJ2-1; TRBD2 is a possible D gene (6 bases). This CDR3 spans 15 amino acids. With 0 bases removed from V and 2 bases from J, the gap between germline ends came to 9 bases. Germline CDR1 reads SGHRS; CDR2 reads YFSETQ. The CDR3 loop is CASSLVSGAYNEQFF. The CDR3 coding sequence is TGCGCCAGCAGCTTGGTTAGCGGTGCCTACAATGAGCAGTTCTTC.

The chain employs TRBV12-3 or TRBV12-4 and TRBJ2-1, with TRBD2 identical over 7 bases. The V and J ends lost 6 bases and 6 bases, in that order; junction bases with no gene match: 8. The CDR3 runs to 14 residues. CDR3 region: CASSLQRGVNEQFF. CDR3 nucleotide sequence: TGTGCCAGCAGCCTGCAGCGGGGCGTCAATGAGCAGTTCTTC.